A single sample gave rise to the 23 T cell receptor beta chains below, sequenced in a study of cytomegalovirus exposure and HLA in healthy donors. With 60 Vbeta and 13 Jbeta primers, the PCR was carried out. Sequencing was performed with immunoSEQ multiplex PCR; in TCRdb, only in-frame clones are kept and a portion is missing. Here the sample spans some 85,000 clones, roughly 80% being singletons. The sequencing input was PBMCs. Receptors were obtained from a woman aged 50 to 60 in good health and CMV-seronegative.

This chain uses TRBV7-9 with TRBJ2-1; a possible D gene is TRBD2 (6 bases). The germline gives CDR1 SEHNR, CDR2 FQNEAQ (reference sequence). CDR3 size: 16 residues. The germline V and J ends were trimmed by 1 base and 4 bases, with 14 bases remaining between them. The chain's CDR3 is CASSLGSAAGYNEQFF. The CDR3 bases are TGTGCCAGCAGCTTAGGCTCAGCGGCGGGGTACAATGAGCAGTTCTTC.

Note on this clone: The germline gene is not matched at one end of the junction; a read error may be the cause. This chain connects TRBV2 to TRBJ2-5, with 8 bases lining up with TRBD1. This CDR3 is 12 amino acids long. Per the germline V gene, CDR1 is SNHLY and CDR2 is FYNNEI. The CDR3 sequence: CASDEGQVLWHF. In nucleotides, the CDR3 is TGTGCCAGCGATGAGGGACAGGTACTTTGGCACTTC.

CDR3 protein: CASSIDISGQWTRALNLNTEAFF. CDR3 DNA: TGTGCCAGTAGTATAGATATTTCGGGACAGTGGACGCGGGCTCTTAATTTGAACACTGAAGCTTTCTTT. This chain joins TRBV19 and TRBJ1-1, with 7 bases aligning to TRBD1. V lost 0 bases to trimming and J lost 0 bases; unmatched junction nucleotides: 25. This CDR3 is built from 23 residues. CDR1 and CDR2 (germline): LNHDA, SQIVND (reference sequence).

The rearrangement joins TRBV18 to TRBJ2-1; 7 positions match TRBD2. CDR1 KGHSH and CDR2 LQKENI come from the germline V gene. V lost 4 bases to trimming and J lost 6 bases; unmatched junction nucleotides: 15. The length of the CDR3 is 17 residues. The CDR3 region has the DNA TGTGCCAGCTCACGATCTACATTGGGGGGGTCCGGCAATGAGCAGTTCTTC. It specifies CASSRSTLGGSGNEQFF.

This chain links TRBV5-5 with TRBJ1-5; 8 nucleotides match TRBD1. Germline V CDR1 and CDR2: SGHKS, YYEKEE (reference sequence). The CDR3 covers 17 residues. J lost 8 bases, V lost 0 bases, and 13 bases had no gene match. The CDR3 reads CASSLVVAGGLVKPQHF. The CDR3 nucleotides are TGTGCCAGCAGCTTGGTTGTTGCAGGGGGCTTGGTGAAGCCCCAGCATTTT.

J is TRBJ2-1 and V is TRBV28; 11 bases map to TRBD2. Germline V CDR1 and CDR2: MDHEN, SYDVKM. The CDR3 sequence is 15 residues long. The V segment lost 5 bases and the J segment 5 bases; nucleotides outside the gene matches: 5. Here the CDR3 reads CASSPTSGDDNEQFF. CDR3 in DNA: TGTGCCAGCAGTCCGACTAGCGGGGATGACAATGAGCAGTTCTTC.

In nucleotides, the CDR3 is TGTGCCAGCAGCTCCCCCTGGGCGAGTTCCTACAATGAGCAGTTCTTC. Its translation: CASSSPWASSYNEQFF. The V call is TRBV7-8, the J call TRBJ2-1; no clear D gene. V lost 4 bases, J lost 1 base, and 14 bases lay in between. The germline CDR1 and CDR2 sequences are SGHVS and FQNEAQ. The CDR3 is 16 residues long.

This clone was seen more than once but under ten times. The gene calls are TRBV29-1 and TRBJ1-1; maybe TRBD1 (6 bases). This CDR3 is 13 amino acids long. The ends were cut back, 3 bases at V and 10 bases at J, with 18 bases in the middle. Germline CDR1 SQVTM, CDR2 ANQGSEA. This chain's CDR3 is CSVDDWQGSAAFF. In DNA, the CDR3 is TGCAGCGTTGATGACTGGCAGGGGAGTGCAGCTTTCTTT.

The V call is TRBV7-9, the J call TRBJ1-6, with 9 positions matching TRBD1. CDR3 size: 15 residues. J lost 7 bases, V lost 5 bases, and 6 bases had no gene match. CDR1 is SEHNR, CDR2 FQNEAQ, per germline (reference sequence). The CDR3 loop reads CASSPYGTGNSPLHF. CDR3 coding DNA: TGTGCCAGCAGCCCATACGGGACAGGGAATTCACCCCTCCACTTT. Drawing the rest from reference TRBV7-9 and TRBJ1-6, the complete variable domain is DTGVSQNPRHKITKRGQNVTFRCDPISEHNRLYWYRQTLGQGPEFLTYFQNEAQLEKSRLLSDRFSAERPKGSFSTLEIQRTEQGDSAMYLCASSPYGTGNSPLHFGNGTRLTVT.

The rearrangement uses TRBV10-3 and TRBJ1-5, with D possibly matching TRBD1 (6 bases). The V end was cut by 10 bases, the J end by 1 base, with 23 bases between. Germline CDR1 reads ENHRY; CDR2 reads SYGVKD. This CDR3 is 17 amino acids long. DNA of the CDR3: TGTGCCACATGGGACACGGAGTCCCTTTTAAGCAATCAGCCCCAGCATTTT. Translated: CATWDTESLLSNQPQHF.

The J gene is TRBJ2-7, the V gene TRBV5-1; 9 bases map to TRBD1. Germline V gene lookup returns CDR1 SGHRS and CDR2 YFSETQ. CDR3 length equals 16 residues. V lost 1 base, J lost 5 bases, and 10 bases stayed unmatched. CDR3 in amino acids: CASSLRSGQGGNEQYF. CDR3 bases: TGCGCCAGCAGCTTGCGTTCGGGACAGGGAGGGAACGAGCAGTACTTC.

CDR3 residues: CASSQSSVGRPGLRNEQFF. CDR3 in DNA: TGCGCCAGCAGCCAATCAAGCGTGGGAAGACCGGGACTCCGCAATGAGCAGTTCTTC. The chain joins TRBV4-1 to TRBJ2-1; D is perhaps TRBD2 (6 bases). Trimming pared 2 bases from V and 6 bases from J, leaving 26 bases between. This CDR3 is built from 19 residues. Germline V gene sequence: CDR1 MGHRA, CDR2 YSYEKL.

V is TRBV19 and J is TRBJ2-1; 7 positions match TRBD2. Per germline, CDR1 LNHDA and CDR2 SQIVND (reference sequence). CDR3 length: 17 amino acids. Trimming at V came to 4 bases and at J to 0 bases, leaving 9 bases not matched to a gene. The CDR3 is CASSRAPRDYSYNEQFF. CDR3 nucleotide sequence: TGTGCCAGTAGTAGGGCGCCTAGGGACTACTCCTACAATGAGCAGTTCTTC.

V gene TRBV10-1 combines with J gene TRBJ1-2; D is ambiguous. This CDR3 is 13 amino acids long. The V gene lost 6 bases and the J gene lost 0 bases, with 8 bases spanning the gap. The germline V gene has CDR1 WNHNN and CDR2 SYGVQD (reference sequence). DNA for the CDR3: TGCGCCAGCAGCTCGGGAACTAACTATGGCTACACCTTC. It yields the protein CASSSGTNYGYTF.

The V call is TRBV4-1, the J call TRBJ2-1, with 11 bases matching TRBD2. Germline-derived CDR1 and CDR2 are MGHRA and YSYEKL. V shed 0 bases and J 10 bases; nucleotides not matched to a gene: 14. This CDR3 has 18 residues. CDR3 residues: CASSQEGWLAGGVTEQFF. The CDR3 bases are TGCGCCAGCAGCCAAGAGGGTTGGCTAGCGGGGGGCGTGACGGAGCAGTTCTTC.

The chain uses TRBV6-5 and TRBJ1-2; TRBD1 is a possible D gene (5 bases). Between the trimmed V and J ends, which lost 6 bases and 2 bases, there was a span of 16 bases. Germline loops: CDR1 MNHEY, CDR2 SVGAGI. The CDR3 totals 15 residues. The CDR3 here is CASRVVGESNYGYTF. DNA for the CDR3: TGTGCCAGCAGAGTGGTAGGGGAATCAAACTATGGCTACACCTTC.

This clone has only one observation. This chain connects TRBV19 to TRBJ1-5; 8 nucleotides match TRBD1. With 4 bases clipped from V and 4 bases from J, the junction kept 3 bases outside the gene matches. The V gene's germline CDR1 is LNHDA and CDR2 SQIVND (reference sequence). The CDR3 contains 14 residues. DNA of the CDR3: TGTGCCAGTAGTAACGACAGGGGAAATCAGCCCCAGCATTTT. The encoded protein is CASSNDRGNQPQHF.

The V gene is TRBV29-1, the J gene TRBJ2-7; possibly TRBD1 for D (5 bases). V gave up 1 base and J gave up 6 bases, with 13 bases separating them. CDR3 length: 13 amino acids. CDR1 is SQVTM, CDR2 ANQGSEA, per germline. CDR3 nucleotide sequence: TGCAGCGTTGAAGCTTCCATAGGGGCCGAGCAGTACTTC. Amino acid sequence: CSVEASIGAEQYF.

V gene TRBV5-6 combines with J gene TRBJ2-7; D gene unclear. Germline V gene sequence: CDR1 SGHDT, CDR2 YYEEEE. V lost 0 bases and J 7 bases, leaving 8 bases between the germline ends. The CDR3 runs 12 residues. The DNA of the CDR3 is TGTGCCAGCAGCTTGGTTCAGGATGAGCAGTACTTC. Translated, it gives CASSLVQDEQYF.

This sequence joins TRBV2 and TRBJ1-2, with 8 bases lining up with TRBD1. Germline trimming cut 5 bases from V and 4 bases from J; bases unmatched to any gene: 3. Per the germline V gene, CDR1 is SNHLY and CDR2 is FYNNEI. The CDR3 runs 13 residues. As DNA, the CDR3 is TGTGCCAGCAGTCCGGACAGGGTCTATGGCTACACCTTC. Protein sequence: CASSPDRVYGYTF.

CDR3 in amino acids: CASSLAFYNSPLHF. Here the CDR3 DNA reads TGCGCCAGCAGCTTGGCCTTCTATAATTCACCCCTCCACTTT. This chain uses TRBV5-1 with TRBJ1-6; D remains unclear. Germline CDR1 reads SGHRS; CDR2 reads YFSETQ. The CDR3 spans 14 residues. Trimming left V 0 bases short and J 3 bases short, with 4 bases between. The full variable domain, its missing parts supplied by reference TRBV5-1 and TRBJ1-6, is KAGVTQTPRYLIKTRGQQVTLSCSPISGHRSVSWYQQTPGQGLQFLFEYFSETQRNKGNFPGRFSGRQFSNSRSEMNVSTLELGDSALYLCASSLAFYNSPLHFGNGTRLTVT.

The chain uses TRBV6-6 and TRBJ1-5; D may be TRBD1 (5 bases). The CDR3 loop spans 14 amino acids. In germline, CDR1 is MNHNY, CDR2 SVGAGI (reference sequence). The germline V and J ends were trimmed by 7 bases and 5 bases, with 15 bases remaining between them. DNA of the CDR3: TGTGCCAGCATCCACCTAAAGGGGCATCAGCCCCAGCATTTT. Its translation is CASIHLKGHQPQHF.

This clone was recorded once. The DNA for the CDR3 is TGTGCCTGTACGCTCCACAGGGGGGACTATGGCTACACCTTC. It codes for CACTLHRGDYGYTF. This chain connects TRBV30 to TRBJ1-2; 8 bases agree with TRBD1. Germline V lookup: CDR1 GTSNPN, CDR2 SVGIG (reference sequence). This CDR3 comprises 14 residues. Germline trimming cut 6 bases from V and 3 bases from J; bases unmatched to any gene: 9. The variable domain in full, with the rest retrieved from reference TRBV30 and TRBJ1-2, is SQTIHQWPATLVQPVGSPLSLECTVEGTSNPNLYWYRQAAGRGLQLLFYSVGIGQISSEVPQNLSASRPQDRQFILSSKKLLLSDSGFYLCACTLHRGDYGYTFGSGTRLTVV.